The clone carrying this T cell receptor (beta chain) was seen once. The data were taken from a study of shared clonotypes between healthy human individuals. Overall study context: Used for every donor were three CD4 naive, three CD4 memory, two CD8 naive and one CD8 memory plate.

The repertoire was sequenced with immunoSEQ multiplex PCR; TCRdb's copy has only in-frame clones and lacks some. This table holds 1,400,000 or so clones, around 98.5% found once. The ends were cut back, 6 bases at V and 0 bases at J, with 17 bases in the middle. The CDR3 covers 17 residues. Germline V gives CDR1 SGHTA, CDR2 FQGTGA. This TCR was sampled from a man between 25 and 39 years old in good health. Sequencing was carried out using naive CD4+ T cells sorted from blood. Subset of the sample: CD45RA+ positively selected. V is TRBV7-3 and J is TRBJ2-2, with D possibly TRBD1 on 6 matching bases. This chain's CDR3 is CASSSNGRDTNTGELFF. CDR3 coding DNA: TGTGCCAGCAGTTCAAACGGCCGGGACACGAACACCGGGGAGCTGTTTTTT.